This is a list of T cell receptor beta chains from one sample in a study of CXCR3-negative and CXCR3-positive naive CD8 T cells. One entry per CDR3 protein, without DNA, is what TCRdb gives after re-calling the 5' RACE reads. The sample's table shows 50,000 to 70,000 distinct CDR3 sequences. Sequencing was done on a sample of naive CXCR3+ CD8+ T cells from blood. Every receptor here comes from a human donor in good health. Some clones in this sample may be carry-over from other donors' samples. Both conserved end residues are part of each CDR3. Each record gives: J gene, V gene, CDR3 protein.

j_gene: TRBJ2-1
v_gene: TRBV6-5
CDR3aa: CATGGGPYNEQFF

j_gene: TRBJ2-1
v_gene: TRBV7-9
CDR3aa: CASARGGNNEQFF

j_gene: TRBJ2-1
v_gene: TRBV19
CDR3aa: CASSISPGSSYNEQFF

j_gene: TRBJ1-5
v_gene: TRBV29-1
CDR3aa: CSVAEGSRQPQHF

j_gene: TRBJ2-3
v_gene: TRBV23-1
CDR3aa: CASSQSNGPSTDTQYF

j_gene: TRBJ2-5
v_gene: TRBV5-6
CDR3aa: CASSPGASGVETQYF

j_gene: TRBJ2-1
v_gene: TRBV29-1
CDR3aa: CSVNERGVYNEQFF

j_gene: TRBJ2-2
v_gene: TRBV29-1
CDR3aa: CSVGLGTGELFF

j_gene: TRBJ2-7
v_gene: TRBV3-1
CDR3aa: CASSQDLILGTQAYEQYF

j_gene: TRBJ1-1
v_gene: TRBV7-6
CDR3aa: CASSLEPGMNTEAFF

j_gene: TRBJ2-2
v_gene: TRBV12-3/TRBV12-4
CDR3aa: CASRGTGELFF

j_gene: TRBJ2-7
v_gene: TRBV5-1
CDR3aa: CASSLEGRAYEQYF

j_gene: TRBJ2-5
v_gene: TRBV7-9
CDR3aa: CASSSAGGQETQYF

j_gene: TRBJ2-1
v_gene: TRBV18
CDR3aa: CASSPPTPVQGSNEQFF

j_gene: TRBJ2-5
v_gene: TRBV11-2
CDR3aa: CASSSWTRIETQYF

j_gene: TRBJ1-1
v_gene: TRBV28
CDR3aa: CASSSRDRGLGRTEAFF

j_gene: TRBJ1-5
v_gene: TRBV12-5
CDR3aa: CASGSGTVRQPQHF